Listed below are T cell receptor beta chains from one sample, sequenced in a study of blood T cell repertoires in COVID-19. TCRdb's table, derived via immunoSEQ multiplex PCR, lists solely in-frame clones and lacks some. The sample holds 250,000 to 350,000 clones, around 88% seen once. Specimen: PBMCs or T cells enriched from blood (not recorded which). Every receptor here comes from a woman aged 40 to 55 who had recovered from COVID-19. Each CDR3 is given with its conserved first and last residue. D genes are given only for firm matches. Not every row has a clone size; where given, it reads once, few, many or a size class.

d_call: .
v_call: TRBV6-6
clone_size: .
cdr3_length: 15
j_call: TRBJ2-5
cdr3_aa: CASSYRPTGYETQYF
cdr3_nt: TGTGCCAGCAGTTACCGCCCGACAGGTTATGAGACCCAGTACTTC

d_call: TRBD2
v_call: TRBV6-5
clone_size: .
cdr3_length: 15
j_call: TRBJ2-4
cdr3_aa: CASSLGLAAQNIQYF
cdr3_nt: TGTGCCAGCAGCTTGGGACTAGCCGCTCAAAACATTCAGTACTTC

d_call: TRBD2
v_call: TRBV24-1
clone_size: few
cdr3_length: 18
j_call: TRBJ2-1
cdr3_aa: CATNSARLAGGPFNEQFF
cdr3_nt: TGTGCCACTAATTCGGCCCGATTAGCGGGAGGGCCTTTCAATGAGCAGTTCTTC

d_call: .
v_call: TRBV3-1/TRBV3-2
clone_size: .
cdr3_length: 14
j_call: TRBJ2-3
cdr3_aa: CASSQDLSTDTQYF
cdr3_nt: TGTGCCAGCAGCCAAGATCTGAGCACAGATACGCAGTATTTT

d_call: .
v_call: TRBV4-3
clone_size: .
cdr3_length: 15
j_call: TRBJ2-3
cdr3_aa: CASSQAWGRTDTQYF
cdr3_nt: TGCGCCAGCAGCCAAGCGTGGGGGAGGACAGATACGCAGTATTTT

d_call: TRBD1
v_call: TRBV7-8
clone_size: .
cdr3_length: 14
j_call: TRBJ2-7
cdr3_aa: CASSLGQGTYEQYF
cdr3_nt: TGTGCCAGCAGCCTCGGACAGGGAACCTACGAGCAGTACTTC

d_call: .
v_call: TRBV7-2
clone_size: few
cdr3_length: 15
j_call: TRBJ2-2
cdr3_aa: CASSLSQGRTGELFF
cdr3_nt: TGTGCCAGCAGCTTATCCCAGGGGCGGACCGGGGAGCTGTTTTTT

d_call: .
v_call: TRBV12-3/TRBV12-4
clone_size: .
cdr3_length: 12
j_call: TRBJ2-2
cdr3_aa: CASRRGSGELFF
cdr3_nt: TGTGCCAGCAGGCGGGGTAGCGGGGAGCTGTTTTTT

d_call: .
v_call: TRBV6-5
clone_size: .
cdr3_length: 13
j_call: TRBJ2-7
cdr3_aa: CASSLVQGFEQYF
cdr3_nt: TGTGCCAGCAGTTTGGTCCAGGGATTCGAGCAGTACTTC

d_call: .
v_call: TRBV5-1
clone_size: .
cdr3_length: 15
j_call: TRBJ2-4
cdr3_aa: CASSFSNPAKNIQYF
cdr3_nt: TGCGCCAGCAGCTTTAGCAACCCAGCCAAAAACATTCAGTACTTC

d_call: TRBD2
v_call: TRBV3-1/TRBV3-2
clone_size: few
cdr3_length: 16
j_call: TRBJ2-7
cdr3_aa: CASSQGSAGGLYEQYF
cdr3_nt: TGTGCCAGCAGCCAAGGCTCGGCGGGAGGGCTGTACGAGCAGTACTTC

d_call: .
v_call: TRBV19
clone_size: .
cdr3_length: 18
j_call: TRBJ1-5
cdr3_aa: CASSKPNPGLLGNQPQHF
cdr3_nt: TGTGCCAGTAGTAAACCAAATCCAGGGTTATTAGGCAATCAGCCCCAGCATTTT

d_call: TRBD1
v_call: TRBV2
clone_size: few
cdr3_length: 15
j_call: TRBJ2-7
cdr3_aa: CASSEDRGSSYEQYF
cdr3_nt: TGTGCCAGCAGTGAAGACAGGGGGAGCTCCTACGAGCAGTACTTC

d_call: .
v_call: TRBV14
clone_size: .
cdr3_length: 13
j_call: TRBJ2-7
cdr3_aa: CASSHPLIYEQYF
cdr3_nt: TGTGCCAGCAGCCACCCACTCATCTACGAGCAGTACTTC